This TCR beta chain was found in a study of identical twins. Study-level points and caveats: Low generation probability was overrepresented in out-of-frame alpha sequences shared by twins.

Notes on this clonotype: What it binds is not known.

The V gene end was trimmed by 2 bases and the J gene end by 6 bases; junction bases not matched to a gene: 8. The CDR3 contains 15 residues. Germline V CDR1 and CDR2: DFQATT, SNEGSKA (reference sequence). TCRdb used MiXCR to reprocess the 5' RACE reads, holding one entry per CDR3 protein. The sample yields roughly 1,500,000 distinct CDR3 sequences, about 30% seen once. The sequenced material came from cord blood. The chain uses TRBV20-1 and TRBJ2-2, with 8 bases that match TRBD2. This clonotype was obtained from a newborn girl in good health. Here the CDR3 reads CSARRGGRIAGELFF. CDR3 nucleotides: TGCAGTGCTAGACGCGGGGGGCGCATAGCCGGGGAGCTGTTTTTT.